These 25 T cell receptor beta chains were all obtained from the same sample, sequenced in a study of blood T cell repertoires in COVID-19. Using immunoSEQ multiplex PCR, the repertoire was profiled, and TCRdb retains in-frame clones only, with some absent. The table lists hundreds of thousands of clones, about 85% of them singletons. Sequenced: PBMCs or T cells enriched from blood (not recorded which). The receptors derive from a woman between 50 and 59 years old who had recovered from COVID-19.

V is TRBV23-1 and J is TRBJ2-3; 7 positions match TRBD1. TRBV23-1 is given ORF status, its function remaining uncertain. This CDR3 spans 17 amino acids. After removal of 2 bases from V and 8 bases from J, the junction contained 16 bases not matched to a gene. The CDR3 coding sequence is TGCGCCAGCAGTCAAAGAGCGGCAGGGGGAAGGCGGAGTACGCAGTATTTT. Residues: CASSQRAAGGRRSTQYF.

The CDR3 DNA sequence: TGCGCCAGCAGCCTTAATTACAATGAGCAGTTCTTC. Amino acid sequence: CASSLNYNEQFF. V is TRBV5-1 and J is TRBJ2-1; D gene uncertain. Germline lookup yields CDR1 SGHRS and CDR2 YFSETQ. The CDR3 has 12 amino acids. Trimming took off 4 bases at V and 4 bases at J, with 6 bases between the two ends.

This chain connects TRBV19 to TRBJ1-1; D is perhaps TRBD1 (6 bases). The CDR3 runs 16 residues. The V end lost 7 bases, the J end lost 1 base, and 19 bases lay between the germline ends. Germline CDR1 is LNHDA and CDR2 is SQIVND (reference sequence). The DNA for the CDR3 is TGTGCCAGTAAACCACACTCCGCAGGGGAGAACACTGAAGCTTTCTTT. Translated: CASKPHSAGENTEAFF.

V is TRBV5-1 and J is TRBJ2-1; 13 nucleotides line up with TRBD2. Germline lookup yields CDR1 SGHRS and CDR2 YFSETQ. Germline trimming cut 4 bases from V and 12 bases from J; bases unmatched to any gene: 13. The CDR3 is 16 residues long. CDR3 residues: CASSPKLAGGIWGQFF. The CDR3 bases are TGCGCCAGCAGCCCCAAACTAGCGGGAGGGATTTGGGGGCAGTTCTTC.

The chain combines TRBV18 with TRBJ1-1; 7 positions match TRBD1. V gave up 4 bases and J gave up 12 bases; unmatched junction bases: 11. The CDR3 is 13 residues long. Germline V lookup: CDR1 KGHSH, CDR2 LQKENI. The CDR3 loop is CASSQNQGERTFF. The CDR3 DNA reads TGTGCCAGCTCACAAAACCAGGGGGAGAGAACTTTCTTT.

The chain has TRBV28 and TRBJ1-3; no clear D gene. Per germline, CDR1 MDHEN and CDR2 SYDVKM. Deletions cut 2 bases from V and 8 bases from J, with 7 bases between. There are 12 residues in the CDR3. CDR3 sequence: CASSLQFDTIYF. The CDR3 nucleotides are TGTGCCAGCAGTTTACAATTTGACACCATATATTTT.

J is TRBJ1-1 and V is TRBV10-3; possible D gene TRBD1, 5 bases. This CDR3 is 13 amino acids long. V lost 10 bases to trimming and J lost 0 bases, with 12 bases between them. Germline CDR1 reads ENHRY; CDR2 reads SYGVKD. The CDR3 DNA sequence: TGTGCCACCTCGACAGACATGAACACTGAAGCTTTCTTT. It is translated as CATSTDMNTEAFF.

The rearrangement uses TRBV7-9 and TRBJ1-2, with a tentative D call TRBD1 (5 bases). The CDR3 consists of 14 residues. Trimming shortened V by 0 bases and J by 6 bases, and 11 bases separated the two germline ends. CDR1 and CDR2 (germline): SEHNR, FQNEAQ (reference sequence). For the CDR3, the DNA is TGTGCCAGCAGCTTAGCCGGGGGTGGGAATGGCTACACCTTC. Translated, it gives CASSLAGGGNGYTF.

The genes are TRBV5-1 and TRBJ2-1; the match to TRBD1 covers 7 bases. Germline V gene sequence: CDR1 SGHRS, CDR2 YFSETQ. Unmatched junction bases numbered 4, after V lost 4 bases and J lost 0 bases. The CDR3 has 15 residues. The CDR3 loop is CASSLGQSSYNEQFF. The CDR3 coding sequence is TGCGCCAGCAGCCTGGGACAGAGCTCCTACAATGAGCAGTTCTTC.

The CDR3 spells CASSLDGLSNQPQHF. The CDR3 DNA reads TGTGCCAGCAGCTTAGATGGACTGAGCAATCAGCCCCAGCATTTT. This chain uses TRBV7-8 with TRBJ1-5; D gene ambiguous. V was cut by 1 base and J by 1 base, with 8 bases left in between. In germline, CDR1 is SGHVS, CDR2 FQNEAQ. The CDR3 covers 15 residues.

The CDR3 DNA follows: TGTGCCACCAGGCCGACTAGCGGGAGCTACAATGAGCAGTTCTTC. As protein: CATRPTSGSYNEQFF. The chain couples TRBV15 to TRBJ2-1; TRBD2 matches at 12 bases. Trimming at V came to 6 bases and at J to 3 bases, leaving 3 bases not matched to a gene. Per germline, CDR1 LNHNV and CDR2 YYDKDF (reference sequence). There are 15 residues in the CDR3.

The chain joins TRBV3-1 (or the pseudogene TRBV3-2) to TRBJ2-2; D ambiguous. Trimming left V 2 bases short and J 6 bases short, with 4 bases between. This CDR3 has 12 residues. CDR1 and CDR2 (germline): LGHDT, YNNKEL (reference sequence). The CDR3 sequence is CASSQLSGELFF. In nucleotides, the CDR3 is TGTGCCAGCAGCCAACTTTCCGGGGAGCTGTTTTTT.

This chain connects TRBV5-6 to TRBJ1-3; 10 nucleotides agree with TRBD1. Germline V lookup: CDR1 SGHDT, CDR2 YYEEEE. The CDR3 contains 16 residues. V trimming: 5 bases; J trimming: 3 bases; junction bases outside the gene matches: 8. Here the CDR3 DNA reads TGTGCCAGCAGTAAGACAGGGGGCGCGTATGGAAACACCATATATTTT. Encoded protein: CASSKTGGAYGNTIYF.

J is TRBJ1-2 and V is TRBV7-2; 7 bases are shared with TRBD1. J was trimmed by 8 bases and V by 5 bases; bases with no gene match: 11. CDR1 SGHTA and CDR2 FQGNSA come from the germline V gene. The CDR3 extends over 14 amino acids. CDR3 DNA: TGTGCCAGCAGCAAGACAGGGATCCGGGAGGGCTACACCTTC. It is translated as CASSKTGIREGYTF.

This clone was recorded a few times. J is TRBJ2-7 and V is TRBV3-1 (or the pseudogene TRBV3-2); tentatively, D is TRBD1 (6 bases). CDR3 length equals 14 residues. The V end lost 1 base, the J end lost 3 bases, and 10 bases lay between the germline ends. The germline gives CDR1 LGHDT, CDR2 YNNKEL (reference sequence). The CDR3 sequence is CASSQARGLYEQYF. In DNA, the CDR3 is TGTGCCAGCAGCCAAGCCAGGGGTCTCTACGAGCAGTACTTC.

The V and J genes are TRBV24-1 and TRBJ1-2; 8 bases fit TRBD1. Trimming took 3 bases from V and 1 from J; bases not matched to a gene: 3. CDR1 and CDR2 from the germline V gene are KGHDR and SFDVKD. The CDR3 has 15 residues. CDR3 sequence: CATSDGQGLNYGYTF. CDR3 in DNA: TGTGCCACCAGTGATGGACAGGGACTTAACTATGGCTACACCTTC.

This sequence joins TRBV6-5 and TRBJ1-5; no clear D. The CDR3 runs to 15 residues. V lost 0 bases and J lost 4, with 10 bases in between. Germline-derived CDR1 and CDR2 are MNHEY and SVGAGI. The CDR3 DNA is TGTGCCAGCAGTTACTCGAGGGCAGCAAATCAGCCCCAGCATTTT. Amino acids: CASSYSRAANQPQHF.

This chain links TRBV4-3 with TRBJ2-2; 9 bases agree with TRBD2. CDR3 length equals 16 residues. Germline assignment: CDR1 LGHNA and CDR2 YSLEER. The V segment lost 2 bases and the J segment 6 bases; nucleotides outside the gene matches: 7. The DNA of the CDR3 is TGCGCCAGCAGCCAAAGGACTAGCGTTTTATCCGGGGAGCTGTTTTTT. Protein sequence: CASSQRTSVLSGELFF.

The chain has TRBV28 and TRBJ2-6; D may be TRBD2 (6 bases). Germline V gives CDR1 MDHEN, CDR2 SYDVKM. This CDR3 region has 17 residues. Deletions cut 2 bases from V and 2 bases from J, with 13 bases between. The CDR3 nucleotides are TGTGCCAGCAGTTTAGCCCAGGGAGGCACTGGGGCCAACGTCCTGACTTTC. Its protein product is CASSLAQGGTGANVLTF.

This clone showed up just a few times. The rearrangement uses TRBV9 and TRBJ2-7, with unresolved D. CDR1 and CDR2 from the germline V gene are SGDLS and YYNGEE. This CDR3 region has 14 residues. V lost 4 bases and J lost 0, with 11 bases in between. CDR3 in DNA: TGTGCCAGCAGCCCTAGTTTAAGCTCCTACGAGCAGTACTTC. This codes for CASSPSLSSYEQYF. Full variable domain (outside the CDR3, taken from reference TRBV9 and TRBJ2-7): DSGVTQTPKHLITATGQRVTLRCSPRSGDLSVYWYQQSLDQGLQFLIQYYNGEERAKGNILERFSAQQFPDLHSELNLSSLELGDSALYFCASSPSLSSYEQYFGPGTRLTVT.

This chain links TRBV19 with TRBJ2-5; 7 nucleotides line up with TRBD1. CDR3 length equals 13 residues. The V gene's germline CDR1 is LNHDA and CDR2 SQIVND (reference sequence). Germline trimming cut 6 bases from V and 3 bases from J; bases unmatched to any gene: 4. CDR3 in amino acids: CASRGQAKETQYF. CDR3 sequence (DNA): TGTGCCAGTAGAGGACAGGCTAAAGAGACCCAGTACTTC.

The chain couples TRBV5-1 to TRBJ1-1; D is undetermined. V was cut by 1 base and J by 4 bases, with 8 bases left in between. CDR3 length: 13 amino acids. CDR1 and CDR2 (germline): SGHRS, YFSETQ. The CDR3 loop is CASSLHTVTEAFF. The CDR3 nucleotides are TGCGCCAGCAGCTTGCATACGGTCACTGAAGCTTTCTTT. Looking up the rest from reference TRBV5-1 and TRBJ1-1 gives the full variable domain: KAGVTQTPRYLIKTRGQQVTLSCSPISGHRSVSWYQQTPGQGLQFLFEYFSETQRNKGNFPGRFSGRQFSNSRSEMNVSTLELGDSALYLCASSLHTVTEAFFGQGTRLTVV.

This sequence joins TRBV24-1 and TRBJ2-1; D uncertain. CDR3 length: 15 residues. CDR1 and CDR2 from the germline V gene are KGHDR and SFDVKD. The ends were cut back, 5 bases at V and 5 bases at J, with 15 bases in the middle. The CDR3: CATSGLAPLHNEQFF. CDR3 bases: TGTGCCACCAGTGGACTTGCTCCCCTACACAATGAGCAGTTCTTC.

The chain is built from TRBV6-5 and TRBJ1-1; a possible D gene is TRBD1 (5 bases). V lost 8 bases, J lost 6 bases, and 13 bases lay in between. This CDR3 region has 12 residues. Germline-derived CDR1 and CDR2 are MNHEY and SVGAGI. The CDR3 here is CASGRGFSEAFF. In DNA, the CDR3 is TGTGCCAGCGGACGGGGGTTCTCTGAAGCTTTCTTT.

The chain uses TRBV6-5 and TRBJ1-3; TRBD1 is a possible D gene (5 bases). The CDR3 consists of 15 residues. V gave up 2 bases and J gave up 7 bases, with 15 bases separating them. The germline V gene has CDR1 MNHEY and CDR2 SVGAGI. CDR3 DNA: TGTGCCAGCAGTTACACCGGGGGGTTTCGGAACACCATATATTTT. Its translation is CASSYTGGFRNTIYF.